This T cell receptor beta chain was recorded in a study of T cells in Graves' hyperthyroidism and ophthalmopathy. The CDR3 regions of TCR beta were amplified from RNA transcripts. TCR CDR3 underwent first-round RT-PCR with the HTBI primer set. TCRdb recomputed calls from the multiplex PCR reads with MiXCR, one row per CDR3 protein. The sample yields hundreds of thousands of distinct CDR3 sequences, about 15% seen once. In germline, CDR1 is SGHDT, CDR2 YYEEEE. CDR3 length: 15 residues. V lost 0 bases and J lost 10; bases outside the gene matches: 8. Exclusion of patients followed from uncontrolled infection, other autoimmune disease, pregnancy or lactation. Diagnoses used clinical symptoms, serum thyroxine and TRAb, thyroid ultrasound and orbital computed tomography. Ten or more counts support this clonotype.

The TCR comes from a man between 18 and 29 years old with Graves' ophthalmopathy. Specimen: blood. This sequence joins TRBV5-6 and TRBJ2-1, with TRBD2 matching over 9 bases. The CDR3 sequence is CASSLGLAGFGEQFF. CDR3 DNA sequence: TGTGCCAGCAGCTTGGGGCTAGCGGGGTTTGGCGAGCAGTTCTTC.